Described below is a single TCR beta chain sequence and its context. Its antigen remains unknown. The use of genomic DNA as template underpinned the TCR beta VDJ and CDR3 profiling. TCRdb re-called the reads with MiXCR, one entry per CDR3 protein. Of around 190,000 distinct CDR3 sequences in the sample, around 63% are singletons; the top ten hold 25% to 30%. The sample is drawn from a study of CD8+CD57+ T cells in acquired aplastic anemia. Study-wide background: Sorted cells (CD4+ and CD8+) yielded DNA amounts that averaged approximately 3.2 ug. An average of approximately 11 million reads for CD4+ cells was obtained from healthy donors.

Findings and limits, study-wide: Between the patient and control groups, CD8+ Simpson's diversity did not differ significantly. Patients and controls shared some 30 CD8+ CDR3 sequences, highly expressed in patients.

The CDR3 contains 18 residues. The germline V gene encodes CDR1 SGHTA and CDR2 FQGNSA. Trimming took 4 bases from V and 6 from J; bases not matched to a gene: 12. Sequencing used sorted CD4+, CD8+, or CD8+CD57+ T cells (not recorded which) from PBMCs. The chain recombines TRBV7-2 with TRBJ2-2; 12 bases line up with TRBD2. The receptor was derived from a human donor in good health. For the CDR3, the DNA is TGTGCCAGCAGCTCTCCCACCAGACTAGCGGGAGTGTCCGGGGAGCTGTTTTTT. Residues: CASSSPTRLAGVSGELFF.